The present T cell receptor (beta chain) was sequenced within a study of intratumoral heterogeneity in liver cancer. Context from the whole study: In the full cohort of approximately 15 patients, the median age was nearly 65 years and the majority of patients were male. RNA-seq, DNA sequencing, TCR-seq and SNP array data from multiple regions of hepatocellular carcinoma specimens were combined in the study to investigate intratumor heterogeneity. A total of 71 multiregional samples from around 14 HCC patients, consisting of approximately 50 tumoral and some 20 adjacent nontumoral regions, were included in the overall cohort. Findings and caveats that apply to the study as a whole: No significant difference in overall T cell clonality was found between tumor regions within either sequenced patient. In each sequenced patient, significantly more unique T-cell clonal expansions were found in tumor region a than in region b. The authors noted a relatively low number of patients and under-sampled tumor-infiltrating lymphocyte representation as limitations. TCR sequencing was reported to confirm the RNA-seq-based estimates of regional differences in tumor-infiltrating lymphocyte burden.

Samples labelled H came from distinct, geographically separated regions of the hepatocellular carcinoma nodule. Early-stage hepatocellular carcinoma was present in all patients, and no therapy was administered to any patient before surgical resection. The sampled areas showed no macroscopic signs of necrosis or hemorrhage. Multiple regions from two patients were subjected to TCR sequencing (ImmunoSeq). Each frozen resection tissue sample was taken at least 1 cm away from every other sample. Genomic DNA was extracted from bulk tissue using the DNeasy blood and tissue kit. Using the immunoSEQ assay, the TCR beta chain CDR3 regions were sequenced from genomic DNA. Primers annealing to V and J segments amplified rearranged VDJ segments. The authors' analysis ran thus. Clonality and richness metrics were computed with the ImmunoSeq Analyzer software. To find clones with differing abundance between regions, Fisher's exact test was applied together with a beta-binomial method for extra stringency. Not all clones reach the TCRdb copy of this immuneACCESS table, which keeps in-frame sequences only. Checked studies attribute under half of the gap to unresolved V genes and leave the rest unexplained. That table supplies the V and J calls and clone size; D and trimming were determined from the DNA. The sample data list 5,000 to 8,000 clones, and over 55% of these were observed just once. The biggest ten clones account for approximately 39% of the sample.

In the case of this clone: Its antigen specificity is not known. Base qualities are not at hand, and no much larger clone is one base apart.

Sequences MNHEY (CDR1) and SMNVEV (CDR2) are obtained from the germline V gene (reference sequence). The cysteine opens and the phenylalanine closes a CDR3 of 16 amino acids. The CDR3 DNA has 48 bases and is translated from base 1. V loses 3 bases, J loses 4 bases, and the germline ends lie 15 bases apart. Material: tumor tissue, obtained before any cancer treatment. This chain joins TRBV27 to TRBJ1-4, with the D gene not clear enough to name. This TCR derives from a woman aged 70-85 years with hepatocellular carcinoma. The DNA sequence follows: TGTGCCAGCAGTTTTTACCGGACCGCCGTTAATGAAAAACTGTTTTTT. Translated, this gives CASSFYRTAVNEKLFF. The reference TRBV27 and TRBJ1-4 proteins fill in what lies around the CDR3, so the full variable domain reads EAQVTQNPRYLITVTGKKLTVTCSQNMNHEYMSWYRQDPGLGLRQIYYSMNVEVTDKGDVPEGYKVSRKEKRNFPLILESPSPNQTSLYFCASSFYRTAVNEKLFFGSGTQLSVL.